This passage covers 9 T cell receptor beta chains from one sample sequenced in a study of OX40 agonist ivuxolimab in advanced cancers. Data came from immunoSEQ multiplex PCR; TCRdb stores just in-frame clones and leaves some out. The table lists approximately 82,000 clones, 70% to 90% of them singletons, with roughly 10% in the top ten. The sequences come from CD4+ or CD8+ T cells sorted from blood, collected in a trial of the OX40 agonist ivuxolimab. Receptor source: an adult with an advanced solid tumor such as melanoma, head and neck, liver or kidney cancer.

The chain couples TRBV6-1 to TRBJ1-5; D might be TRBD1 (5 bases). Germline V gives CDR1 MNHNS, CDR2 SASEGT. With 2 bases removed from V and 9 bases from J, the gap between germline ends came to 11 bases. This CDR3 region has 13 residues. DNA for the CDR3: TGTGCCAGCAGTGAAAATAAGGGGCGGCCCCAGCATTTT. This translates into CASSENKGRPQHF.

The chain's CDR3 is CASSLDRTQETQYF. For the CDR3, the DNA is TGTGCCAGCAGCTTGGACAGGACGCAAGAGACCCAGTACTTC. The chain uses TRBV7-3 and TRBJ2-5, with 7 bases lining up with TRBD1. V shed 3 bases and J 2 bases; nucleotides not matched to a gene: 3. Looked up from germline, CDR1 is SGHTA and CDR2 is FQGTGA. The CDR3 is made up of 14 amino acids.

V gene TRBV7-3 combines with J gene TRBJ2-5; 13 nucleotides match TRBD2. The germline CDR1 and CDR2 sequences are SGHTA and FQGTGA. This CDR3 region has 15 residues. J lost 2 bases, V lost 4 bases, and 1 base had no gene match. The CDR3 is CASSSGLAGQETQYF. The CDR3 coding sequence is TGTGCCAGCAGCTCGGGACTAGCGGGGCAAGAGACCCAGTACTTC.

The chain links TRBV14 to TRBJ2-3; D uncertain. The CDR3 length is 15 residues. Deletions cut 2 bases from V and 5 bases from J, with 14 bases between. Per germline, CDR1 SGHDN and CDR2 FVKESK. CDR3 DNA: TGTGCCAGCAGCCAATATTTGCAATGGGAAGATACGCAGTATTTT. This sequence encodes CASSQYLQWEDTQYF.

The V gene is TRBV28, the J gene TRBJ1-4; possibly TRBD1 for D (5 bases). The CDR3 runs 14 residues. Germline assignment: CDR1 MDHEN and CDR2 SYDVKM. V was clipped by 3 bases and J by 4 bases, with 9 bases between them. The CDR3: CASSLRQLNEKLFF. DNA for the CDR3: TGTGCCAGCAGTTTGAGACAGCTTAATGAAAAACTGTTTTTT.

This chain links TRBV6-1 with TRBJ1-5; D gene unclear. There are 12 residues in the CDR3. V lost 5 bases and J 7 bases, leaving 9 bases between the germline ends. CDR1 is MNHNS and CDR2 is SASEGT in the germline V gene. DNA of the CDR3: TGTGCCAGCAGTCTCTCTTGGCAGCCCCAGCATTTT. This translates into CASSLSWQPQHF.

V is TRBV2 and J is TRBJ2-1; the D call may be TRBD1 or TRBD2 (5 bases each). Germline CDR1 reads SNHLY; CDR2 reads FYNNEI. V lost 3 bases to trimming and J lost 5 bases, with 5 bases between them. This CDR3 has 12 residues. CDR3 DNA: TGTGCCAGCAGTGAGGGGGACAATGAGCAGTTCTTC. Translation: CASSEGDNEQFF.

The chain joins TRBV10-2 to TRBJ1-6; D gene uncertain. Germline V gene lookup returns CDR1 WSHSY and CDR2 SAAADI. The V end lost 4 bases, the J end lost 5 bases, and 15 bases lay between the germline ends. The length of the CDR3 is 16 residues. This CDR3 is CASSGSTILDNSPLHF. In DNA, the CDR3 is TGCGCCAGCAGTGGGAGTACAATTCTCGATAATTCACCCCTCCACTTT.

The chain uses TRBV13 and TRBJ2-6, with D possibly matching TRBD1 (5 bases). Germline lookup yields CDR1 PRHDT and CDR2 FYEKMQ (reference sequence). The CDR3 has 15 residues. With 2 bases removed from V and 0 bases from J, the gap between germline ends came to 5 bases. In DNA form, the CDR3 reads TGTGCCAGCAGCTTACAGGGCTCTGGGGCCAACGTCCTGACTTTC. This translates into CASSLQGSGANVLTF.